A single sample is the source of the 27 T cell receptor beta chains below, sequenced in a study of CD4 T cells in relation to SARS-CoV-2 and coronaviruses. Which antigens these TCRs recognize remains unknown. Here immunoSEQ multiplex PCR was the method, and the copy in TCRdb shows in-frame clones only, minus some. The table shows roughly 16,000 clones, with roughly 80% occurring only once. CD4+ T cells from unexposed donors were obtained before the COVID-19 pandemic (2011-2018). Isolation of CD4+ T cells took place after approximately 10 days in culture. Sequencing input: CD4+ T cells from PBMCs, cultured in vitro. The receptor set was obtained from a human donor in good health.

The gene calls are TRBV25-1 and TRBJ1-1; 9 bases agree with TRBD1. Trimming took 6 bases from V and 1 from J; bases not matched to a gene: 12. Germline CDR1 reads MGHDK; CDR2 reads SYGVNS. CDR3 size: 17 residues. The CDR3 DNA reads as TGTGCCAGCAGGGCGATAAGGGACAGGGTTAAGAACACTGAAGCTTTCTTT. It codes for CASRAIRDRVKNTEAFF.

The rearrangement uses TRBV24-1 and TRBJ2-7; D remains unclear. The CDR3 contains 11 residues. In germline, CDR1 is KGHDR, CDR2 SFDVKD. V was pared by 3 bases and J by 3 bases, with 2 bases between. Here the CDR3 reads CATSDGYEQYF. The DNA for the CDR3 is TGTGCCACCAGTGATGGCTACGAGCAGTACTTC.

The chain is built from TRBV10-1 and TRBJ2-5, with 8 positions matching TRBD1. Per the germline V gene, CDR1 is WNHNN and CDR2 is SYGVQD (reference sequence). This CDR3 has 14 amino acids. The junction had 6 bases not matched to a gene; V was cut back by 4 bases and J by 5 bases. The CDR3 nucleotides are TGCGCCAGCAGTGCCGCGACAGGGGTCGAGACCCAGTACTTC. Translating gives CASSAATGVETQYF.

The CDR3: CASSLEGQGTAGYTF. CDR3 DNA sequence: TGCGCCAGCAGCTTGGAAGGACAGGGGACCGCTGGCTACACCTTC. V is TRBV5-1 and J is TRBJ1-2; 9 positions match TRBD1. The CDR3 sequence is 15 residues long. Germline loops: CDR1 SGHRS, CDR2 YFSETQ. V shed 0 bases, J shed 7 bases, and the junction held 7 bases outside the gene matches.

The chain has TRBV3-1 (or the pseudogene TRBV3-2) and TRBJ2-5; D gene ambiguous. Germline V gene data show CDR1 as LGHDT and CDR2 as YNNKEL (reference sequence). There are 16 residues in the CDR3. Trimming removed 0 bases at V and 4 bases at J, with 15 bases between. CDR3 sequence (DNA): TGTGCCAGCAGCCAAGAGCAGCTCGTAGTCAGAGAGACCCAGTACTTC. This sequence encodes CASSQEQLVVRETQYF.

This clone was counted between two and nine times. This sequence joins TRBV5-4 and TRBJ2-1; the match to TRBD2 covers 14 bases. The CDR3 runs to 16 residues. Germline V CDR1 and CDR2: SGHNT, YYREEE (reference sequence). V was clipped by 4 bases and J by 7 bases; unmatched bases: 7. The CDR3 is CASSRMTSGRGNEQFF. The CDR3, as DNA: TGTGCCAGCAGCCGGATGACTAGCGGGAGGGGGAATGAGCAGTTCTTC.

This clone was seen more than once but under ten times. The chain has TRBV5-1 and TRBJ2-4; possibly TRBD1 or TRBD2 for D (5 bases each). The germline V and J ends were trimmed by 3 bases and 0 bases, with 10 bases remaining between them. This CDR3 is 15 amino acids long. Germline assignment: CDR1 SGHRS and CDR2 YFSETQ. The CDR3 region has the DNA TGCGCCAGCAGCTCGTCGGGGCTAGCCAAAAACATTCAGTACTTC. It encodes CASSSSGLAKNIQYF.

The J gene is TRBJ1-4, the V gene TRBV10-2; 8 bases line up with TRBD1. CDR1 is WSHSY and CDR2 is SAAADI in the germline V gene. This CDR3 has 14 amino acids. With 0 bases clipped from V and 6 bases from J, the junction kept 0 bases outside the gene matches. Here the CDR3 DNA reads TGCGCCAGCAGTGAGTCACAGGGGGATGAAAAACTGTTTTTT. The encoded protein is CASSESQGDEKLFF.

The rearrangement joins TRBV12-5 to TRBJ2-1; D possibly corresponds to TRBD2 (6 bases). Germline V gene lookup returns CDR1 LGHNT and CDR2 FRNRAP. The CDR3 is made up of 13 amino acids. Trimming took off 2 bases at V and 5 bases at J, with 7 bases between the two ends. The CDR3 reads CASGLTGDNEQFF. CDR3 bases: TGTGCTAGTGGTTTGACGGGAGACAATGAGCAGTTCTTC.

This chain links TRBV5-1 with TRBJ1-1, with D tentatively TRBD1 (5 bases). CDR3 length: 14 residues. V was pared by 3 bases and J by 4 bases, with 13 bases between. The germline V gene has CDR1 SGHRS and CDR2 YFSETQ. In DNA form, the CDR3 reads TGCGCCAGCAGCTCCGGGGGAGCGGGCACTGAAGCTTTCTTT. Translation: CASSSGGAGTEAFF.

The chain links TRBV3-1 (or the pseudogene TRBV3-2) to TRBJ2-1; TRBD1 agrees at 10 bases. With 4 bases clipped from V and 7 bases from J, the junction kept 7 bases outside the gene matches. This CDR3 contains 15 residues. The V gene's germline CDR1 is LGHDT and CDR2 YNNKEL (reference sequence). CDR3 amino acids: CASSRSRDRGNEQFF. Written as DNA, the CDR3 is TGTGCCAGCAGCCGCTCCCGGGACAGGGGTAATGAGCAGTTCTTC.

The V gene is TRBV6-5, the J gene TRBJ2-3; perhaps TRBD2 as D (5 bases). The CDR3 loop spans 16 amino acids. Germline V gives CDR1 MNHEY, CDR2 SVGAGI. V lost 2 bases, J lost 1 base, and 13 bases lay in between. CDR3 DNA: TGTGCCAGCAGTTACGAAAGAGCGGTAGGCACAGATACGCAGTATTTT. It yields the protein CASSYERAVGTDTQYF.

The chain combines TRBV3-1 (or the pseudogene TRBV3-2) with TRBJ1-5, with D hard to call. Trimming removed 4 bases from V and 1 base from J, with 23 bases in between. The V gene's germline CDR1 is LGHDT and CDR2 YNNKEL (reference sequence). The CDR3 contains 19 residues. CDR3 DNA sequence: TGTGCCAGCAGCCCACGCTCGAGCCACCCCGGAGAAAGCAATCAGCCCCAGCATTTT. As protein: CASSPRSSHPGESNQPQHF.

The table lists this clone with a few counts. DNA for the CDR3: TGTGCCAGCAGTTCCGACAGGGCTAACTATGGCTACACCTTC. Protein product: CASSSDRANYGYTF. The chain joins TRBV27 to TRBJ1-2, with 7 nucleotides matching TRBD1. CDR3 length: 14 residues. Germline CDR1 MNHEY, CDR2 SMNVEV (reference sequence). J lost 0 bases, V lost 4 bases, and 2 bases had no gene match.

The rearrangement uses TRBV5-1 and TRBJ2-1; TRBD2 matches at 14 bases. The germline CDR1 and CDR2 sequences are SGHRS and YFSETQ. The J segment lost 10 bases and the V segment lost 1 base, leaving 10 bases of the junction unmatched. CDR3 length: 17 amino acids. The DNA of the CDR3 is TGCGCCAGCAGCTTGCGCAGCGGGACTAGCGGGAGTTTCGAGCAGTTCTTC. Protein: CASSLRSGTSGSFEQFF.

This sequence joins TRBV5-5 and TRBJ2-7, with D possibly TRBD2 on 5 matching bases. The CDR3 has 15 amino acids. The V gene lost 0 bases and the J gene lost 2 bases, with 12 bases spanning the gap. Germline assignment: CDR1 SGHKS and CDR2 YYEKEE (reference sequence). This chain's CDR3 is CASSLVAALAYEQYF. CDR3 nucleotide sequence: TGTGCCAGCAGCTTGGTGGCAGCACTAGCCTACGAGCAGTACTTC.

CDR3 DNA sequence: TGTGCCAGCAGTTTTGCCAGGGACACTGAAGCTTTCTTT. Translation: CASSFARDTEAFF. V usage is TRBV28 and J usage is TRBJ1-1, with D tentatively TRBD1 (5 bases). The CDR3 is 13 amino acids. Germline V lookup: CDR1 MDHEN, CDR2 SYDVKM. V dropped 3 bases and J dropped 3 bases, with 8 bases sitting between them.

The CDR3 DNA sequence: TGTGCCAGCAGTTTACCCCAAAGCTATGGCTACACCTTC. Its protein is CASSLPQSYGYTF. The chain couples TRBV28 to TRBJ1-2; D is unresolved. CDR1 and CDR2 from the germline V gene are MDHEN and SYDVKM. Trimming left V 2 bases short and J 4 bases short, with 8 bases between. The CDR3 runs 13 residues.

The genes are TRBV2 and TRBJ2-7, with D tentatively TRBD2 (5 bases). Germline-derived CDR1 and CDR2 are SNHLY and FYNNEI. The CDR3 is 10 amino acids. V was clipped by 7 bases and J by 12 bases, with 13 bases between them. CDR3 amino acids: CASNEAERYF. CDR3 DNA: TGTGCCAGCAACGAAGCGGAACGGTACTTC. The variable domain in full, completed from reference TRBV2 and TRBJ2-7, reads EPEVTQTPSHQVTQMGQEVILRCVPISNHLYFYWYRQILGQKVEFLVSFYNNEISEKSEIFDDQFSVERPDGSNFTLKIRSTKLEDSAMYFCASNEAERYFGPGTRLTVT.

This chain links TRBV30 with TRBJ1-1; D is ambiguous. Germline V gene lookup returns CDR1 GTSNPN and CDR2 SVGIG (reference sequence). The CDR3 sequence is 14 residues long. V shed 3 bases and J shed 4 bases, with 15 bases lying between them. This CDR3 reads CAWSVGPTGTEAFF. For the CDR3, the DNA is TGTGCCTGGAGCGTCGGACCGACGGGCACTGAAGCTTTCTTT.

In this sample, this clone turned up a few times. The rearrangement joins TRBV11-3 to TRBJ1-1, with D maybe TRBD1 (6 bases). This CDR3 comprises 17 residues. The V gene's germline CDR1 is SGHNT and CDR2 YENEEA. The V gene lost 5 bases and the J gene lost 0 bases, with 19 bases spanning the gap. The DNA for the CDR3 is TGTGCCAGCAGCCCCGGCAGGGGCAAACCTATGAACACTGAAGCTTTCTTT. This translates into CASSPGRGKPMNTEAFF.

The chain uses TRBV2 and TRBJ2-2; D is perhaps TRBD1 (6 bases). The CDR3 sequence is 13 residues long. Trimming took off 6 bases at V and 6 bases at J, with 11 bases between the two ends. Germline V gives CDR1 SNHLY, CDR2 FYNNEI. The CDR3 bases are TGTGCCAGCAGCTATCAGGGGTCCGGGGAGCTGTTTTTT. It yields the protein CASSYQGSGELFF.

The chain joins TRBV2 to TRBJ2-3; 9 bases align to TRBD2. Unmatched junction bases numbered 10, after V lost 6 bases and J lost 6 bases. CDR1 SNHLY and CDR2 FYNNEI come from the germline V gene. The CDR3 runs to 15 residues. In DNA form, the CDR3 reads TGTGCCAGCAGGAGACTAGCGGTAGGAGCTGATACGCAGTATTTT. Amino acids: CASRRLAVGADTQYF.

The chain has TRBV19 and TRBJ2-7, with 7 bases lining up with TRBD1. Trimming removed 3 bases from V and 3 bases from J; junction bases left unmatched: 8. Per the germline V gene, CDR1 is LNHDA and CDR2 is SQIVND (reference sequence). The CDR3 has 15 residues. CDR3 in DNA: TGTGCCAGTAGTATCCCCGGGACAGAGGTCTACGAGCAGTACTTC. Its translation is CASSIPGTEVYEQYF.

The chain has TRBV5-6 and TRBJ1-1; D gene ambiguous. The CDR3 length is 12 residues. Germline CDR1 SGHDT, CDR2 YYEEEE. V lost 4 bases and J 10 bases, leaving 14 bases between the germline ends. The CDR3 region has the DNA TGTGCCAGCAGCAGCGACGTTTCCCTAGCTTTCTTT. Its protein is CASSSDVSLAFF.

This chain links TRBV11-2 with TRBJ1-1; 10 bases agree with TRBD1. Trimming cost V 5 bases and J 4 bases; bases outside gene matches: 10. Per germline, CDR1 SGHAT and CDR2 FQNNGV. CDR3 length: 16 residues. This CDR3 reads CASSPTGGQGTTEAFF. In DNA, the CDR3 is TGTGCCAGCAGCCCAACGGGGGGACAGGGGACCACTGAAGCTTTCTTT.

This clone was found a few times. The chain has TRBV6-1 and TRBJ2-2; D unclear. Trimming took 1 base from V and 3 from J, leaving 9 bases between them. This CDR3 is 15 amino acids long. Germline lookup yields CDR1 MNHNS and CDR2 SASEGT. The CDR3 DNA reads TGTGCCAGCAGTGAAGGGGAACTCCACACCGGGGAGCTGTTTTTT. It specifies CASSEGELHTGELFF.